What follows describes a single TCR beta chain. No cognate antigen has been identified for it. No per-base quality is available; no much larger clone lies one base away. The CDR3 regions of human TCRbeta chains were analyzed by immunosequencing. The authors processed their data as follows. Repertoire TCRs were checked for matches against a reference library of SARS-CoV-2-specific TCRs that had been generated using the MIRA antigen-specificity platform. Breadth was defined as the fraction of unique TCRs that were SARS-CoV-2-associated, and depth was defined as the fraction of total T cells that were SARS-CoV-2-associated. Each spike-specific TCR was assigned to its reactive spike region and to a CD4 or CD8 class using the MIRA data. Log10-transformed breadth and depth values were compared by one-way ANOVA with Sidak's multiple comparisons tests. The clones in this table, taken by TCRdb from immuneACCESS, are in-frame only. Not every clone is retained; where verified, under half of the shortfall comes from an unresolved V gene, and the cause of the rest is unknown. The V and J calls and the clone size are those of that table, but D and trimming were determined from the DNA. This sample has 78,000 or so clones in its table, and less than 85% of those were observed once. The ten largest make up less than 50% of the sample.

The CDR3 holds 17 amino acids from the cysteine to the phenylalanine. Kept here is only the CDR3 DNA, which spans 51 bases and is read in frame from base 1. CDR1 and CDR2 are read off the germline V gene as SGHRS and YFSETQ. Unmatched junction bases come to 11, with V trimmed by 4 bases and J by 2 bases. This record comes from a study of T cell responses to AZD1222 COVID-19 vaccine (dated by TCRdb to 2020 to 2022). Regarding the complete study: TCR sequencing covered approximately 230 trial participants: about 210 given two doses of AZD1222 and 26 given two doses of MenACWY control vaccine. Trial participants were enrolled by age into 18-55, 56-69 and 70-plus year subgroups, with 148, 28 and 57 TCR-sequenced participants respectively.

Broad study findings and their caveats: Only five or six AZD1222 recipients were SARS-CoV-2 seropositive at baseline, limiting conclusions about previously exposed vaccinees. In the small 56-69-year group, the increase in depth fell short of significance, most likely because of low power. Nearly half of unique spike-specific TCRs reportedly recognized epitopes outside regions mutated in the B.1.351 and B.1.1.7 variants. After two AZD1222 doses, spike-specific TCR breadth and depth were significantly higher than at day 0 and than in MenACWY recipients. Most participants were white British and females outnumbered males, and the authors suggested that clonal diversity may have been underestimated. Because no day 14 peak-response samples were available, repertoires were characterized only after the peak T cell response. Vaccine-associated CD4 TCRs spanned the whole spike protein, with dominant responses in regions 160-218 and 743-854.

The label giving this sample's time point can be read as: about 28 days (+/-7) after the second vaccine dose. AZD1222 recipients with second doses at about 4 weeks or about 12 weeks were pooled, because spike-specific TCR depth and breadth did not differ between schedules. Samples from vaccinated people were obtained from the UK trials COV001 and COV002, which included a single-blind randomized controlled phase 2/3 trial of AZD1222 (ChAdOx1 nCoV-19) in healthy adults. For TCRbeta chain sequencing, PBMC samples were collected from trial participants at day 0 and at day 28 after the second dose. This specimen was peripheral blood, taken 28 days after the second AZD1222 dose. The source of this sequence is an adult who received the AZD1222 COVID-19 vaccine. The sequence joins TRBV5-1 to TRBJ2-3; 9 junctional bases match TRBD2. The DNA sequence follows: TGCGCCAGCAGCCATGGAGCGGCTAGCGGGGACACAGATACGCAGTATTTT. The translation is CASSHGAASGDTDTQYF.